This T cell receptor (beta chain) stems from a study of blood T cell repertoires in COVID-19. Study-wide background: There were acute and convalescent COVID-19 samples, and they came from the United States, Italy and Spain.

Everyone who took part was about 18 to 90 years old, and they came from 20 to 25 US areas. Recovery among Cohort 3 donors was established by two negative PCRs, clearance, or symptom resolution. Per the authors' pipeline: How many nucleated cells were present was estimated from reference gene primer amplification. The repertoire was sequenced with immunoSEQ multiplex PCR; TCRdb's copy has only in-frame clones and lacks some. That table gives V, J and clone size, and the DNA gave D and trimming. The sample carries about 320,000 clones, about 88% recorded once. The clonotype was recovered from a man aged 55-75 years who had recovered from COVID-19. Sequencing was done on a sample of PBMCs or T cells enriched from blood (not recorded which).

The CDR3 DNA follows: TGTGCCAGCGGATTAACAGGTTACAATGAGCAGTTCTTC. It specifies CASGLTGYNEQFF. The gene calls are TRBV2 and TRBJ2-1, with a weak D call TRBD1 (5 bases). CDR1 SNHLY and CDR2 FYNNEI come from the germline V gene. V was trimmed by 8 bases and J by 4 bases, leaving 12 bases between them. The CDR3 is 13 amino acids.